This T cell receptor beta chain was profiled in a study of blood T cell repertoires in COVID-19. Study summary: Whether acute or convalescent, the COVID-19 samples came from the United States, Italy and Spain.

Germline V gene lookup returns CDR1 SGHNT and CDR2 YYREEE (reference sequence). Unmatched junction bases numbered 10, after V lost 4 bases and J lost 4 bases. The CDR3 spans 16 residues. Individuals aged about 18 to 89 years were recruited from approximately 24 US areas. Grouping used clinical history reported by participants in a survey and questionnaire. Method: immunoSEQ multiplex PCR; TCRdb's copy keeps in-frame clones and lacks some. The sample consists of roughly 200,000 clones, roughly 85% of them appearing once. The clonotype comes from a man aged 40-49 years who had recovered from COVID-19. V and J are TRBV5-4 and TRBJ2-7; 11 nucleotides align to TRBD1. Material for sequencing was PBMCs or T cells enriched from blood (not recorded which). CDR3: CASSPARDRGRYEQYF. The CDR3 DNA is TGTGCCAGCAGCCCCGCCCGGGACAGGGGGAGGTACGAGCAGTACTTC.